This is a list of T cell receptor beta chains from one sample in a study of PD-L1 blockade in urothelial cancer. TCRdb keeps only in-frame clones here, not all; method: immunoSEQ multiplex PCR. The sample carries tens of thousands of clones, around 89% recorded once. Sequencing used PBMCs, obtained around atezolizumab (anti-PD-L1) treatment. Receptors originate from a man in his fifties or sixties with urothelial cancer. The CDR3 runs from the conserved cysteine through the conserved F or W. D genes are given only for firm matches. Expanded clones get a size class; other rows say once, few or many, or leave the size out.

j_call	v_call	d_call	clone_size	cdr3_nt	cdr3_aa
TRBJ1-4	TRBV2	.	.	TGTGCCAGCGTCTTGGGCAGGGCCCCGGAGGGTGAAAAACTGTTTTTT	CASVLGRAPEGEKLFF
TRBJ1-1	TRBV19	.	.	TGTGCCAGTAGTATCGCGGCAGAAGCTTTCTTT	CASSIAAEAFF
TRBJ2-7	TRBV10-3	TRBD1	.	TGTGCCACCTGCCCCGGGACAGGGAAGGCTTACGAGCAGTACTTC	CATCPGTGKAYEQYF
TRBJ1-1	TRBV5-6	.	.	TGTGCCAGCAGCTTCCCGGACAGATTGAACACTGAAGCTTTCTTT	CASSFPDRLNTEAFF
TRBJ2-1	TRBV9	.	.	TGTGCCAGCAGCGAGGGGTGGGATGAGCAGTTCTTC	CASSEGWDEQFF
TRBJ2-1	TRBV29-1	TRBD2	.	TGCAGCGCACAGTTGTGGTACGCTGCTAGCGGGACTCCGTCGGCCTACAATGAGCAGTTCTTC	CSAQLWYAASGTPSAYNEQFF
TRBJ2-6	TRBV4-1	TRBD1	.	TGCGCCAGCAGCCAAAGCGGACAGGGTCGGTTTTTGGCCAACGTCCTGACTTTC	CASSQSGQGRFLANVLTF
TRBJ2-1	TRBV6-4	.	.	TGTGCCAGCAGTGACTCGAATAGCCCTACCTACAATGAGCAGTTCTTC	CASSDSNSPTYNEQFF
TRBJ2-5	TRBV11-2	TRBD2	.	TGTGCCAGCAGCTTTACTAGCGGGGGTAACCAAGAGACCCAGTACTTC	CASSFTSGGNQETQYF
TRBJ1-3	TRBV7-9	.	.	TGTGCCAGCAGCCCTCGCGTCCGACGGGACTCTGGAAACACCATATATTTT	CASSPRVRRDSGNTIYF
TRBJ2-1	TRBV29-1	TRBD1	.	TGCAGCGTCGAGGGACAGGAAAATGAGCAGTTCTTC	CSVEGQENEQFF
TRBJ1-5	TRBV5-5	.	.	TGTGCCAGCAGCTTGCTTAAGCCCCAGCATTTT	CASSLLKPQHF
TRBJ2-7	TRBV28	.	.	TGTGCCAGCAGGGCAGGCTCCTACGAGCAGTACTTC	CASRAGSYEQYF
TRBJ2-3	TRBV4-2	.	.	TGTGCCAGCAGCCCCCAGACAGCCACTTCCACAGATACGCAGTATTTT	CASSPQTATSTDTQYF
TRBJ2-3	TRBV28	.	.	TGTGCCAGCGTAGCGGGCACAGATACGCAGTATTTT	CASVAGTDTQYF
TRBJ2-7	TRBV7-9	TRBD2	.	TGTGCCAGCTCCGGGACTAGCAGCCCATCCTACGAGCAGTACTTC	CASSGTSSPSYEQYF
TRBJ1-1	TRBV4-3	TRBD1	.	TGCGCCAGCAGTCTCGGGCAGGGGGTCACTGAAGCTTTCTTT	CASSLGQGVTEAFF
TRBJ1-6	TRBV5-1	TRBD1	.	TGCGCCAGCAGCGAAGCCGGGACAGGCAATAATTCACCCCTCCACTTT	CASSEAGTGNNSPLHF
TRBJ2-5	TRBV10-2	TRBD2	.	TGCGCCAGCAGTGAGTCGTGGCTAGCGGGGGGGCGTGAGAAGACCCAGTACTTC	CASSESWLAGGREKTQYF
TRBJ2-7	TRBV15	TRBD2	.	TGTGCCACCAGCAGAGATCTTGGGTCGTGGCGGGGGGCCTACGAGCAGTACTTC	CATSRDLGSWRGAYEQYF
TRBJ2-3	TRBV6-4	TRBD2	few	TGTGCCAGCAGTGACTCGCTAGCGGGAGGGCCGGATACGCAGTATTTT	CASSDSLAGGPDTQYF
TRBJ2-1	TRBV19	.	.	TGTGCCAGTAGTCCGTCCCGGGGGTCCTACAATGAGCAGTTCTTC	CASSPSRGSYNEQFF
TRBJ1-5	TRBV10-3	.	.	TGTGCCATCAGTGGGACTTTGGGCAATCAGCCCCAGCATTTT	CAISGTLGNQPQHF
TRBJ1-2	TRBV29-1	.	once	TGCAGCGTTGGAGAGTCGGGCAGGGGACCCGCTAAGGGCTACACCTTC	CSVGESGRGPAKGYTF
TRBJ2-1	TRBV7-3	TRBD2	.	TGTGCCAGCAGCTTAATAGCGGGGGGGCTAAGTGAGCAGTTCTTC	CASSLIAGGLSEQFF
TRBJ2-1	TRBV30	TRBD2	.	TGTGCCTGGAGTGTACGGGTAGCGGGGGGATACAATGAGCAGTTCTTC	CAWSVRVAGGYNEQFF
TRBJ2-1	TRBV7-2	TRBD1	few	TGTGCCAGCAGTTTACCCCAGGGGGCCTACAATGAGCAGTTCTTC	CASSLPQGAYNEQFF
TRBJ2-5	TRBV7-9	TRBD1	.	TGTGCCAGCAGCCGGGGACAGGGCCAAGAGACCCAGTACTTC	CASSRGQGQETQYF
TRBJ1-2	TRBV4-1	TRBD1	.	TGCGCCAGCAGCCAAAAAGGGGGGACAGGTGGAGGCTACACCTTC	CASSQKGGTGGGYTF
TRBJ2-5	TRBV11-3	.	few	TGTGCCAGCAGCTTACTGGGGGGAGAGACCCAGTACTTC	CASSLLGGETQYF
TRBJ2-7	TRBV5-1	.	.	TGCGCCAGCCGCACCACTAGCTCCTACGAGCAGTACTTC	CASRTTSSYEQYF
TRBJ1-2	TRBV7-8	.	.	TGTGCCAGCAGCTCTCAGGACTACGGGGGAAGCTACACCTTC	CASSSQDYGGSYTF
TRBJ1-1	TRBV23-1	.	.	TGCGCCAGCACCCGGGAGGGATACATGAACACTGAAGCTTTCTTT	CASTREGYMNTEAFF
TRBJ2-7	TRBV7-2	.	.	TGTGCCAGCAGCTTAGGGGTACCACAGGTCTACGAGCAGTACTTC	CASSLGVPQVYEQYF
TRBJ2-1	TRBV7-8	.	.	TGTGCCAGCAGACCCCCTGGGGGGTACAATGAGCAGTTCTTC	CASRPPGGYNEQFF
TRBJ1-2	TRBV10-3	.	.	TGTGCCATCAGTGAACAGAGCTATGGCTACACCTTC	CAISEQSYGYTF
TRBJ2-1	TRBV19	TRBD1	.	TGTGCCAGTAGCGGACAGGGCAGGAATGAGCAGTTCTTC	CASSGQGRNEQFF
TRBJ2-1	TRBV6-1	TRBD2	.	TGTGCCAGCAGTGAAGGGATCCGAGGGACTAGGAGGTCTGGTGAGCAGTTCTTC	CASSEGIRGTRRSGEQFF
TRBJ1-2	TRBV28	TRBD1	.	TGTGCCAGCAGGAATGGACAGGTAGCTAACTATGGCTACACCTTC	CASRNGQVANYGYTF
TRBJ1-2	TRBV29-1	.	.	TGCAGCGTTGAGAGAGGGCTGGGGTATGGCTACACCTTC	CSVERGLGYGYTF
TRBJ1-2	TRBV6-5	TRBD1	.	TGTGCCAGCAGTCCGACAGGGCCTACCTATGGCTACACCTTC	CASSPTGPTYGYTF
TRBJ2-1	TRBV5-6	.	.	TGTGCCAGCAGCTTAGCGCCAACCAGAACCCAAGTCAATGAGCAGTTCTTC	CASSLAPTRTQVNEQFF
TRBJ2-2	TRBV10-1	TRBD1	.	TGCGCCAGCAGTGAGACAGGGGGGAACACCGGGGAGCTGTTTTTT	CASSETGGNTGELFF
TRBJ1-6	TRBV4-3	.	.	TGCGCCAGCAGCCAAAAGGTCGGGGTGAGCTCCTATAATTCACCCCTCCACTTT	CASSQKVGVSSYNSPLHF
TRBJ2-7	TRBV13	.	.	TGTGCCAGCAGCTCATCCTACGAGCAGTACTTC	CASSSSYEQYF
TRBJ2-2	TRBV10-3	.	.	TGTGCCATCAGTGCGTCTCTGAACACCGGGGAGCTGTTTTTT	CAISASLNTGELFF
TRBJ2-3	TRBV7-3	TRBD1	.	TGTGCCACCCACAGGGGGGCTAGCACAGATACGCAGTATTTT	CATHRGASTDTQYF
TRBJ2-3	TRBV5-5	.	.	TGTGCCAGCAGCGGGGACGGGGGAGTGGCACACACAGATACGCAGTATTTT	CASSGDGGVAHTDTQYF
TRBJ2-2	TRBV28	.	.	TGTGCCAGCATAGAGTTTTCCGGGGAGCTGTTTTTT	CASIEFSGELFF
TRBJ2-3	TRBV18	TRBD1	.	TGTGCCAGCTCACCGAGACAGGGTCGGGATACGCAGTATTTT	CASSPRQGRDTQYF
TRBJ1-5	TRBV19	TRBD1	.	TGTGCCAGTAGTATTGGGACAGGCAATCAGCCCCAGCATTTT	CASSIGTGNQPQHF
TRBJ1-4	TRBV7-8	.	.	TGTGCCAGCAGCTTACGTTCAGGACTTAATGAAAAACTGTTTTTT	CASSLRSGLNEKLFF